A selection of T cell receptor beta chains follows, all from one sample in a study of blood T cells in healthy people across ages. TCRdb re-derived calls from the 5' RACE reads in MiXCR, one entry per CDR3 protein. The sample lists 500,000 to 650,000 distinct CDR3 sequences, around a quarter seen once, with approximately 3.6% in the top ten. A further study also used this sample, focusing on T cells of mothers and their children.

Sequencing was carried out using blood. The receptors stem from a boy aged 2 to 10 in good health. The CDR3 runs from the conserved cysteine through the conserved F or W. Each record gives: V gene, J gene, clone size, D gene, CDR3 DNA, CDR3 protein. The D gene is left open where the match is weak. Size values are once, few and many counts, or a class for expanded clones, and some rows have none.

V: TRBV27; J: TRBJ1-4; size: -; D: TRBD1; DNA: TGTGCCAGCAGGCCGACAGGGTACGGCGAAAAACTGTTTTTT; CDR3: CASRPTGYGEKLFF
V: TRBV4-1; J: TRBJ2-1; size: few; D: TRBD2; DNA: TGCGCCAGCAGCCAAGGGAGCGGGGGCCGACACAATGAGCAGTTCTTC; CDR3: CASSQGSGGRHNEQFF
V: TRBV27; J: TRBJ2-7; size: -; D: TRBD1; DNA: TGTGCCAGCAGTTTCAGGGGGCCGATTACCTACGAGCAGTACTTC; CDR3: CASSFRGPITYEQYF
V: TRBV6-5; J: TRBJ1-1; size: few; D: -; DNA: TGTGTCAGCGCCCGGGGCGAGAACACTGAAGCTTTCTTT; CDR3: CVSARGENTEAFF
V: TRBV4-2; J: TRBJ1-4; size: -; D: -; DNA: TGTGCCAGCAGCCAAGAGGGGGATGAAAAACTGTTTTTT; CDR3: CASSQEGDEKLFF
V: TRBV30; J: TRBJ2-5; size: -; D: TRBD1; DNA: TGTGCCTGCCTTGACAGGGGCAAGGGAGAGACCCAGTACTTC; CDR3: CACLDRGKGETQYF
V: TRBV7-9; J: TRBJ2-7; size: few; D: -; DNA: TGTGCCAGCAGCTTATTAAGCGCTGACGAGCAGTACTTC; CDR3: CASSLLSADEQYF
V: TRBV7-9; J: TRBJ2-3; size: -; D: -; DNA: TGTGCCAGCAGCTTAGCGGGAATGGTAGATACGCAGTATTTT; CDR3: CASSLAGMVDTQYF
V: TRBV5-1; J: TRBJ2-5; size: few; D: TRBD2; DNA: TGCGCCAGCGGAGGCGGGACTAGCGGGCCCCAAGAGACCCAGTACTTC; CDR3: CASGGGTSGPQETQYF
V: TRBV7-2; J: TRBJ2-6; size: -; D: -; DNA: TGTGCCAGCAGCTTAGGCCTAGCGACGGTGGGGGGGGCCAACGTCCTGACTTTC; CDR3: CASSLGLATVGGANVLTF
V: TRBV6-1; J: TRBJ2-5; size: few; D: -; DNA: TGTGCCAGCAGTGAATTGACAGTTCAAGAGACCCAGTACTTC; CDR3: CASSELTVQETQYF
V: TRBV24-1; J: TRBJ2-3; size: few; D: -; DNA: TGTGCCACCAGAAAGGGGGGTGAAGATACGCAGTATTTT; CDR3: CATRKGGEDTQYF
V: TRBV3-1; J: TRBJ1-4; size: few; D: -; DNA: TGTGCCAGCAGCCAAACAGGCTTTAATGAAAAACTGTTTTTT; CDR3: CASSQTGFNEKLFF
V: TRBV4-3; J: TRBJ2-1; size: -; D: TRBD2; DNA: TGCGCCAGCAGCCAATTTAGCGGGAGGGCGAGCAATGAGCAGTTCTTC; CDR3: CASSQFSGRASNEQFF
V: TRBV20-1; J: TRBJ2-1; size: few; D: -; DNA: TGCAGTGCTAAAAACTTGCGGGGCTACAATGAGCAGTTCTTC; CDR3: CSAKNLRGYNEQFF
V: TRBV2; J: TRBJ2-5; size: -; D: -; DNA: TGTGCCAGCTCCTGGGCGGAAAAAGAGACCCAGTACTTC; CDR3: CASSWAEKETQYF
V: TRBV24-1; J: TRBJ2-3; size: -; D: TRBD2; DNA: TGTGCCACCGGAACGGGAGGAACAGATACGCAGTATTTT; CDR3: CATGTGGTDTQYF
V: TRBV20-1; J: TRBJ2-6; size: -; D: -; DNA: TGCAGTGCTATCGGGGGGCCTACCCTCTCTGGGGCCAACGTCCTGACTTTC; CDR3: CSAIGGPTLSGANVLTF
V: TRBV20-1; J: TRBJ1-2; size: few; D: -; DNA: TGCAGTGCTAGAACGGCAGAAACGGAGGGCTACACCTTC; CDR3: CSARTAETEGYTF
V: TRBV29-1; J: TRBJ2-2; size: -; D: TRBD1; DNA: TGCAGCGTTCTTCTGGACAGGGATGCGAACACCGGGGAGCTGTTTTTT; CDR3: CSVLLDRDANTGELFF
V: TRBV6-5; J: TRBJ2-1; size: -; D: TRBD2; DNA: TGTGCCAGCAGTTACCTTAGCGGGAGATCCTACAATGAGCAGTTCTTC; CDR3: CASSYLSGRSYNEQFF
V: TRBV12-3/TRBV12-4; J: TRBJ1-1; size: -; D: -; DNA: TGTGCCAGCAGCCTAGCGACAGGATTTGAAGCTTTCTTT; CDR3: CASSLATGFEAFF
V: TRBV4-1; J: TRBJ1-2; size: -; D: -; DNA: TGCGCCAGCAGCCAAGAGGTATACAGCAATGGCTACACCTTC; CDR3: CASSQEVYSNGYTF
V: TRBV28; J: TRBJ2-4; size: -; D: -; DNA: TGTGCCAGCACCACAGAGTCCCAAAACATTCAGTACTTC; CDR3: CASTTESQNIQYF
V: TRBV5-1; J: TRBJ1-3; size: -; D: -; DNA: TGCGCCAGCAGCTTGGCCGGGGCGGCAAACACCATATATTTT; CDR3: CASSLAGAANTIYF